Shown below are 30 T cell receptor beta chains from a single sample sequenced in a study of response to subunit inactivated influenza vaccine. From the RT-PCR reads, TCRdb called clonotypes with MiXCR, one entry per CDR3 protein. The table has fewer than 200,000 distinct CDR3 sequences, nearly 9.5% seen once. The sample in question was non-naive T cells sorted from PBMCs, obtained on the day of vaccination. All receptors derive from a man aged 50 or older who received an inactivated influenza vaccine.

The sample holds a few counts of this clonotype. This chain connects TRBV9 to TRBJ2-1; a weak D match, TRBD2 (6 bases). With 4 bases removed from V and 2 bases from J, the gap between germline ends came to 13 bases. Germline V gene lookup returns CDR1 SGDLS and CDR2 YYNGEE. CDR3 size: 15 residues. The chain's CDR3 is CASSPTGGTYNEQFF. The CDR3 DNA is TGTGCCAGCAGCCCGACGGGCGGGACCTACAATGAGCAGTTCTTC.

V usage is TRBV6-5 and J usage is TRBJ1-1; 9 bases map to TRBD1. The germline CDR1 and CDR2 sequences are MNHEY and SVGAGI. CDR3 size: 17 residues. After removal of 5 bases from V and 0 bases from J, the junction contained 10 bases not matched to a gene. CDR3 residues: CASSHVRDREMNTEAFF. The CDR3 DNA is TGTGCCAGCAGTCACGTCCGGGACAGGGAGATGAACACTGAAGCTTTCTTT.

This clonotype has a count of ten or more. The V gene is TRBV9, the J gene TRBJ1-2; D gene unclear. Looked up from germline, CDR1 is SGDLS and CDR2 is YYNGEE. This CDR3 spans 15 amino acids. V was pared by 0 bases and J by 6 bases, with 15 bases between. The CDR3 loop is CASSVGGAGSDGYTF. In DNA form, the CDR3 reads TGTGCCAGCAGCGTAGGAGGTGCAGGTTCGGATGGCTACACCTTC.

This clonotype was counted many times. V usage is TRBV6-1 and J usage is TRBJ2-3; perhaps D is TRBD1 or TRBD2 (5 bases each). CDR1 and CDR2 (germline): MNHNS, SASEGT. V was clipped by 5 bases and J by 0 bases, with 15 bases between them. The CDR3 is 16 amino acids. CDR3 in DNA: TGTGCCAGCAGTCCTCCCGGGACCTGGAGCACAGATACGCAGTATTTT. Protein sequence: CASSPPGTWSTDTQYF.

This clonotype was seen only a few times. The rearrangement uses TRBV15 and TRBJ1-3, with a possible D match to TRBD1 (5 bases). CDR3 length: 14 residues. V was cut by 1 base and J by 8 bases, with 12 bases left in between. The germline V gene encodes CDR1 LNHNV and CDR2 YYDKDF (reference sequence). The DNA for the CDR3 is TGTGCCACCAGCAGAGTGGGGGGGACCGACACCATATATTTT. This codes for CATSRVGGTDTIYF.

Ten or more counts support this clonotype. DNA for the CDR3: TGTGCCAGCAGAAGGGGGCTCTCCACTGAAGCTTTCTTT. It yields the protein CASRRGLSTEAFF. This chain uses TRBV6-1 with TRBJ1-1; 7 bases are a match to TRBD1. This CDR3 contains 13 residues. Germline V lookup: CDR1 MNHNS, CDR2 SASEGT. J was trimmed by 4 bases and V by 6 bases; bases with no gene match: 5.

This clonotype has a handful of counts. The J gene is TRBJ2-7, the V gene TRBV12-3 or TRBV12-4; D gene uncertain. The ends were cut back, 6 bases at V and 3 bases at J, with 6 bases in the middle. CDR3 length: 11 amino acids. The DNA for the CDR3 is TGTGCCAGCAGCACCTACTACGAGCAGTACTTC. This gives the protein CASSTYYEQYF.

CDR3 amino acids: CASSPRGSGTYEQYF. The CDR3 DNA sequence: TGTGCCAGCAGCCCCCGGGGTAGCGGGACCTACGAGCAGTACTTC. The chain employs TRBV7-8 and TRBJ2-7; 8 bases agree with TRBD2. CDR1 is SGHVS and CDR2 is FQNEAQ in the germline V gene. Trimming took 5 bases from V and 2 from J; bases not matched to a gene: 8. This CDR3 region has 15 residues.

This chain connects TRBV28 to TRBJ1-3; tentative D call: TRBD1 (6 bases). The V gene lost 3 bases and the J gene lost 5 bases, with 11 bases spanning the gap. Germline loops: CDR1 MDHEN, CDR2 SYDVKM. The CDR3 spans 14 residues. The CDR3 region is CASSFAGERNTIYF. DNA of the CDR3: TGTGCCAGCAGTTTTGCAGGGGAACGAAACACCATATATTTT.

CDR3 sequence reads: CASTEKIGLAPGELFF. The CDR3 DNA reads as TGTGCCAGTACCGAGAAGATAGGACTAGCCCCCGGGGAGCTGTTTTTT. The V call is TRBV12-3 or TRBV12-4, the J call TRBJ2-2; 8 nucleotides agree with TRBD2. CDR3 length: 16 amino acids. The ends lost 9 bases at V and 6 bases at J; junction bases unmatched: 15.

This clonotype was detected many times. CDR3 in amino acids: CSAGIDIYTGELFF. The CDR3 DNA follows: TGCAGTGCCGGAATAGACATATACACCGGGGAGCTGTTTTTT. V and J are TRBV20-1 and TRBJ2-2; D call uncertain. CDR1 and CDR2 from the germline V gene are DFQATT and SNEGSKA (reference sequence). V lost 6 bases, J lost 3 bases, and 14 bases lay in between. CDR3 length equals 14 residues.

This chain links TRBV6-2 or TRBV6-3 with TRBJ1-2; no firm D call. Germline V gives CDR1 MNHEY, CDR2 SVGEGT. V was clipped by 0 bases and J by 8 bases, with 22 bases between them. This CDR3 contains 17 residues. The CDR3 sequence is CASSYSIDPPEKKGYTF. The CDR3 DNA sequence: TGTGCCAGCAGTTACTCGATTGACCCCCCGGAGAAGAAAGGCTACACCTTC.

This clonotype was detected many times. The chain employs TRBV20-1 and TRBJ2-7; the D is unclear. Germline V CDR1 and CDR2: DFQATT, SNEGSKA (reference sequence). This CDR3 region has 12 residues. Trimming shortened V by 6 bases and J by 7 bases, and 16 bases separated the two germline ends. CDR3 residues: CSATETLEEQYF. CDR3 DNA sequence: TGCAGTGCCACGGAAACCCTTGAAGAGCAGTACTTC.

The chain uses TRBV6-1 and TRBJ2-7; 10 bases map to TRBD1. In germline, CDR1 is MNHNS, CDR2 SASEGT. The CDR3 has 14 residues. The V and J ends lost 7 bases and 6 bases, in that order; junction bases with no gene match: 9. DNA of the CDR3: TGTGCCAGCAAATCCGCCGGGACAGGGGCCGAGCAGTACTTC. Translated: CASKSAGTGAEQYF.

The rearrangement joins TRBV5-1 to TRBJ1-2; tentatively, D is TRBD1 (5 bases). V was cut by 0 bases and J by 0 bases, with 15 bases left in between. This CDR3 has 17 residues. Germline lookup yields CDR1 SGHRS and CDR2 YFSETQ. The CDR3 nucleotides read TGCGCCAGCAGCTTGGAGGCAGTGACGGGGGCTAACTATGGCTACACCTTC. This sequence encodes CASSLEAVTGANYGYTF.

This clonotype was seen a handful of times. The CDR3 nucleotides are TGCGCCAGCAGCTTGGCCCTGGGGGGAGCGGGGCGAGAAGATACGCAGTATTTT. Amino acid sequence: CASSLALGGAGREDTQYF. This chain uses TRBV5-1 with TRBJ2-3; 7 bases line up with TRBD2. V lost 0 bases to trimming and J lost 5 bases; unmatched junction nucleotides: 15. This CDR3 is 18 amino acids long. Germline CDR1 SGHRS, CDR2 YFSETQ.

The chain joins TRBV7-6 to TRBJ2-3; 9 nucleotides match TRBD2. The CDR3 has 17 residues. The V gene's germline CDR1 is SGHVS and CDR2 FNYEAQ. With V trimmed by 1 base and J by 2 bases, 7 bases remained unmatched. The CDR3 sequence: CASSLEASGIPTDTQYF. CDR3 sequence (DNA): TGTGCCAGCAGCTTAGAAGCTAGCGGGATTCCCACAGATACGCAGTATTTT.

In its sample, this clonotype was seen a few times. The chain couples TRBV20-1 to TRBJ1-6; no firm D call. Germline V CDR1 and CDR2: DFQATT, SNEGSKA (reference sequence). The V gene lost 5 bases and the J gene lost 7 bases, with 9 bases spanning the gap. This CDR3 has 12 residues. The CDR3 is CSAPNQNSPLHF. The CDR3 region has the DNA TGCAGTGCTCCGAACCAAAATTCACCCCTCCACTTT.

The chain couples TRBV10-3 to TRBJ2-7, with a tentative D call TRBD1 (5 bases). In germline, CDR1 is ENHRY, CDR2 SYGVKD. The CDR3 contains 16 residues. The ends were cut back, 3 bases at V and 6 bases at J, with 21 bases in the middle. CDR3 sequence: CAISEGSGLGLIEQYF. In nucleotides, the CDR3 is TGTGCCATCAGTGAAGGTTCAGGGTTGGGGCTGATCGAGCAGTACTTC.

This clonotype has more than one count but fewer than ten. The genes are TRBV14 and TRBJ2-1; possible D gene TRBD1, 6 bases. The CDR3 runs to 15 residues. Trimming left V 1 base short and J 10 bases short, with 17 bases between. The germline V gene encodes CDR1 SGHDN and CDR2 FVKESK. In DNA, the CDR3 is TGTGCCAGCAGCCAAGGCTGGACAGTTGTTCGGGAGCAGTTCTTC. Amino acids: CASSQGWTVVREQFF.

This chain joins TRBV6-1 and TRBJ2-1, with D possibly being TRBD2 (5 bases). Germline V gives CDR1 MNHNS, CDR2 SASEGT. V was clipped by 2 bases and J by 0 bases, with 17 bases between them. The CDR3 covers 18 residues. In DNA form, the CDR3 reads TGTGCCAGCAGTGAATTTTTCCGGGGTGCAGCCTCCTACAATGAGCAGTTCTTC. It codes for CASSEFFRGAASYNEQFF.

The table lists this clonotype with many counts. The chain is built from TRBV28 and TRBJ2-1; no clear D gene. The germline CDR1 and CDR2 sequences are MDHEN and SYDVKM. Trimming removed 7 bases from V and 1 base from J, with 11 bases in between. The CDR3 has 14 residues. CDR3 coding DNA: TGTGCCAGCAAAGAGCGCTGGTCCTACAATGAGCAGTTCTTC. This translates into CASKERWSYNEQFF.

The chain recombines TRBV20-1 with TRBJ2-7; unclear D gene. CDR3 length equals 12 residues. Germline V lookup: CDR1 DFQATT, CDR2 SNEGSKA (reference sequence). Deletions cut 2 bases from V and 3 bases from J, with 8 bases between. CDR3 protein: CSARRRNYEQYF. The CDR3 DNA reads TGCAGTGCTAGACGCCGGAACTACGAGCAGTACTTC.

This clonotype was seen a handful of times. The chain carries TRBV12-3 or TRBV12-4 and TRBJ1-2; 7 nucleotides align to TRBD1. J lost 6 bases, V lost 3 bases, and 10 bases had no gene match. This CDR3 comprises 15 residues. CDR3 sequence (DNA): TGTGCCAGCAGTTTGGGGGTAGGGGGCGCGGATGGCTACACCTTC. Encoded protein: CASSLGVGGADGYTF.

The chain links TRBV7-8 to TRBJ2-1, with 12 bases aligning to TRBD2. Germline V CDR1 and CDR2: SGHVS, FQNEAQ. Trimming took 5 bases from V and 7 from J; bases not matched to a gene: 15. The CDR3 has 18 residues. CDR3 nucleotide sequence: TGTGCCAGCAGCCCACCAGACCGTCTAGCGGGAGGGCCGAATGAGCAGTTCTTC. It codes for CASSPPDRLAGGPNEQFF.

This clonotype has at least ten counts. The V call is TRBV5-1, the J call TRBJ2-1, with TRBD2 as a possible D gene (6 bases). The CDR3 spans 18 residues. Between the trimmed V and J ends, which lost 1 base and 0 bases, there was a span of 17 bases. In germline, CDR1 is SGHRS, CDR2 YFSETQ. The CDR3 DNA sequence: TGCGCCAGCAGCTTGACCGTAGGCGGGGCTCCCTCCTACAATGAGCAGTTCTTC. Amino acids: CASSLTVGGAPSYNEQFF.

In its sample, this clonotype was seen many times. The genes are TRBV7-4 and TRBJ1-2; 10 nucleotides match TRBD1. V lost 4 bases and J lost 7; bases outside the gene matches: 12. From germline, CDR1 is SGHVT and CDR2 SQSDAQ. The length of the CDR3 is 16 residues. DNA of the CDR3: TGTGCCAGCAGCTCCACCAATCCGGGACAGGGGTTTGGCTACACCTTC. It specifies CASSSTNPGQGFGYTF.

This clonotype has a count of ten or more. The chain links TRBV7-2 to TRBJ2-1, with a weak D call TRBD2 (5 bases). Germline loops: CDR1 SGHTA, CDR2 FQGNSA. This CDR3 contains 16 residues. Deletions cut 6 bases from V and 5 bases from J, with 20 bases between. Here the CDR3 DNA reads TGTGCCAGCAGTTGGTTGCCGGGATCCGGAAACAATGAGCAGTTCTTC. It encodes CASSWLPGSGNNEQFF.

This clonotype has ten or more counts. The rearrangement uses TRBV29-1 and TRBJ1-1; TRBD1 might be the D (6 bases). V was cut by 4 bases and J by 0 bases, with 9 bases left in between. The CDR3 spans 13 residues. Germline V gene sequence: CDR1 SQVTM, CDR2 ANQGSEA. The CDR3, as DNA: TGCAGCGTTGTAAGGGACATGAACACTGAAGCTTTCTTT. It codes for CSVVRDMNTEAFF.

The V and J genes are TRBV7-7 and TRBJ2-7; TRBD2 matches at 9 bases. The CDR3 is made up of 13 amino acids. Per the germline V gene, CDR1 is SSHAT and CDR2 is FNYEAQ (reference sequence). The V and J ends lost 6 bases and 7 bases, in that order; junction bases with no gene match: 7. CDR3 bases: TGTGCCAGCAGTAAACTAGCGGGTGATGAGCAGTACTTC. The encoded protein is CASSKLAGDEQYF.